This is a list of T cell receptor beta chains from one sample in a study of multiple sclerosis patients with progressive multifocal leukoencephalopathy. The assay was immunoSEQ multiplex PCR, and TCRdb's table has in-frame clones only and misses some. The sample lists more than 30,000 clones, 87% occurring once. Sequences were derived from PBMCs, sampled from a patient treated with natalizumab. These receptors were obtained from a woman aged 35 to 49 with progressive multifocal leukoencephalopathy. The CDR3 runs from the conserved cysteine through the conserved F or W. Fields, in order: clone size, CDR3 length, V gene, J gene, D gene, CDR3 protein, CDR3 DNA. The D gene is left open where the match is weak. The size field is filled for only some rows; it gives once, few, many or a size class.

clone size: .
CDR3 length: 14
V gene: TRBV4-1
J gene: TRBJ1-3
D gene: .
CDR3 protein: CASSRLQRGNTIYF
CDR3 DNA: TGCGCCAGCAGCCGACTACAGCGGGGAAACACCATATATTTT

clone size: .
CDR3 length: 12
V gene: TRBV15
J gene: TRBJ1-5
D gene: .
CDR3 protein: CATSMVDAPQHF
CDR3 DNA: TGTGCCACCAGCATGGTCGACGCACCCCAGCATTTT

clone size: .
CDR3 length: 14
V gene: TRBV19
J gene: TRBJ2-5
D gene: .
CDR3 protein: CASSIVGSKETQYF
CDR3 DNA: TGTGCCAGTAGTATAGTGGGCTCAAAAGAGACCCAGTACTTC

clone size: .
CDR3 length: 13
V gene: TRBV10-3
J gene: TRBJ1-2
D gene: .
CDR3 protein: CAISDTADYGHTF
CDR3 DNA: TGTGCCATCAGTGACACAGCGGACTATGGCCACACCTTC

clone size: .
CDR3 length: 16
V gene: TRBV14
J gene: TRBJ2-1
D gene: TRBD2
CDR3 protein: CASSQRTSGGYNEQFF
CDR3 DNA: TGTGCCAGCAGCCAAAGGACTAGCGGGGGGTACAATGAGCAGTTCTTC

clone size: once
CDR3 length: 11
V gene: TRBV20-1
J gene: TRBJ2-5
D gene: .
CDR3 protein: CSAHARETQYF
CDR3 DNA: TGCAGTGCACACGCTAGAGAGACCCAGTACTTC

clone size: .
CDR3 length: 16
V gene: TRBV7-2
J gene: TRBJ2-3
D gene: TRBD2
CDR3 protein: CASSLSGGRGADTQYF
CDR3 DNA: TGTGCCAGCAGCTTAAGTGGGGGGAGGGGAGCAGATACGCAGTATTTT

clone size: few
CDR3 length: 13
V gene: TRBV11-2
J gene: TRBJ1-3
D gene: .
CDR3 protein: CASSSVLGNTIYF
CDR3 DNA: TGTGCCAGCAGCTCCGTCCTTGGAAACACCATATATTTT

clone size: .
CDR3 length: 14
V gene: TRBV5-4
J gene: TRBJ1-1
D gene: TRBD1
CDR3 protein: CASSLNRGYTEAFF
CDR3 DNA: TGTGCCAGCAGCTTGAACAGGGGGTACACTGAAGCTTTCTTT

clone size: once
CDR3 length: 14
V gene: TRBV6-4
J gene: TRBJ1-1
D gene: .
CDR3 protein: CASSDIGGGTEAFF
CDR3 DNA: TGTGCCAGCAGTGACATTGGAGGAGGCACTGAAGCTTTCTTT

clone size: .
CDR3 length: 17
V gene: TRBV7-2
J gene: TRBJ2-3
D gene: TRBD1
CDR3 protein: CASSRRTGGTSTDTQYF
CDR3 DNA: TGTGCCAGCAGCCGAAGGACAGGGGGAACTAGCACAGATACGCAGTATTTT

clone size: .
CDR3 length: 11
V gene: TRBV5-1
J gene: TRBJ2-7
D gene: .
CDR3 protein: CASSWDDEQYF
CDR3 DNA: TGCGCCAGCAGCTGGGATGACGAGCAGTACTTC

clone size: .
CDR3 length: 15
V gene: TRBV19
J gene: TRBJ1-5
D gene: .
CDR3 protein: CASLTTAYSNQPQHF
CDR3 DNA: TGTGCCAGTCTGACGACAGCTTATAGCAATCAGCCCCAGCATTTT

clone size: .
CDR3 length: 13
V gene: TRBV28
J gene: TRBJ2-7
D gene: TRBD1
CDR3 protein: CASSLGQFYEQYF
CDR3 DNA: TGTGCCAGCAGTTTGGGACAGTTCTACGAGCAGTACTTC

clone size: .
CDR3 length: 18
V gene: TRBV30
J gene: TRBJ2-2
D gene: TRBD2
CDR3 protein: CAWSMEGTSGSATGELFF
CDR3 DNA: TGTGCCTGGAGTATGGAAGGGACTAGCGGGAGCGCCACCGGGGAGCTGTTTTTT

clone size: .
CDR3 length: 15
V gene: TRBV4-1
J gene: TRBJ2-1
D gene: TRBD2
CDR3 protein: CASSPGTSRYNEQFF
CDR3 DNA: TGCGCCAGCAGCCCCGGGACTAGCAGGTACAATGAGCAGTTCTTC

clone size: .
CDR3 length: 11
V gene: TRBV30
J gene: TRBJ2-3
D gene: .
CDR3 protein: CAWTITDTQYF
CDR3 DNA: TGTGCCTGGACCATCACAGATACGCAGTATTTT

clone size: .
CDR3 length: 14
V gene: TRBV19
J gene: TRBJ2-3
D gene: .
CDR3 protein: CASKEVLSTDTQYF
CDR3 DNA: TGTGCCAGTAAGGAGGTGTTGAGCACAGATACGCAGTATTTT

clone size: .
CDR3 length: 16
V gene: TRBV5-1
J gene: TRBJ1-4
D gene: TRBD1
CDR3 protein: CASGDGRGLANEKLFF
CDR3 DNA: TGCGCCAGTGGGGACGGCAGGGGGCTGGCTAATGAAAAACTGTTTTTT

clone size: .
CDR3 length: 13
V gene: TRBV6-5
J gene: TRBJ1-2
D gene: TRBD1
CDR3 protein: CASSRTGGIGYTF
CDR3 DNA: TGTGCCAGCAGTCGGACAGGGGGCATTGGCTACACCTTC

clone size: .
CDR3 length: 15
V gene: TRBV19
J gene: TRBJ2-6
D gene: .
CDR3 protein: CASSPGSSGANVLTF
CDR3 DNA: TGTGCCAGTAGTCCAGGGAGCTCTGGGGCCAACGTCCTGACTTTC

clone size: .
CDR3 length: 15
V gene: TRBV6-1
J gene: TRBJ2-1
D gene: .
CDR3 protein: CASRTNQGRDNEQFF
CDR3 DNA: TGTGCCAGCAGAACAAACCAGGGAAGGGACAATGAGCAGTTCTTC

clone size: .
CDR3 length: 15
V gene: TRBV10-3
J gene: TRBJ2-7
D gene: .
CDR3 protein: CAISKVSTDSYEQYF
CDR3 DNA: TGTGCCATCAGTAAAGTATCCACGGACTCCTACGAGCAGTACTTC

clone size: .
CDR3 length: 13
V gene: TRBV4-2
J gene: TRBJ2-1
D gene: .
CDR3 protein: CASSHRGRDEQFF
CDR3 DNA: TGTGCCAGCAGCCACCGGGGTAGGGATGAGCAGTTCTTC

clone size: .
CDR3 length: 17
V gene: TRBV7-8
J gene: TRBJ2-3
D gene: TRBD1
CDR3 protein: CASSLPMTGSARDTQYF
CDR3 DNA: TGTGCCAGCAGCTTGCCTATGACAGGGTCGGCCAGAGATACGCAGTATTTT

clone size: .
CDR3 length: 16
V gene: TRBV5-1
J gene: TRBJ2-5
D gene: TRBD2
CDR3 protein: CASSLGSGGARETQYF
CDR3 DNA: TGCGCCAGCAGCTTGGGCAGCGGGGGGGCCAGAGAGACCCAGTACTTC

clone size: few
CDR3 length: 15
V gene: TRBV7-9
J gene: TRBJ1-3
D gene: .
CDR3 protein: CASSLQRLHANTIYF
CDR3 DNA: TGTGCCAGCAGCCTACAGAGATTACACGCAAACACCATATATTTT

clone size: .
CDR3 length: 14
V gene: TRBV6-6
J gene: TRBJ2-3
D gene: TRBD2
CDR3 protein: CASSPGLASDTQYF
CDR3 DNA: TGTGCCAGCAGCCCGGGACTAGCATCGGATACGCAGTATTTT

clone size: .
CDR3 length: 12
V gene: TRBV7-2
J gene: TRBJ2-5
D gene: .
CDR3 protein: CASSFRGESQYF
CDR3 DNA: TGTGCCAGCAGCTTCCGGGGTGAAAGTCAGTACTTC

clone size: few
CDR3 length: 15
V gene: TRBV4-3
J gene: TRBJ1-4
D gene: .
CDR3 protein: CASSQVGGGKGKLFF
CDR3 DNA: TGCGCCAGCAGCCAAGTAGGAGGGGGTAAGGGAAAACTGTTTTTT

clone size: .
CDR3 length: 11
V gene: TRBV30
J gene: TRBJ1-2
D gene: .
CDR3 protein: CAWRPRDGYTF
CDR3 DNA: TGTGCCTGGAGGCCACGGGATGGCTACACCTTC

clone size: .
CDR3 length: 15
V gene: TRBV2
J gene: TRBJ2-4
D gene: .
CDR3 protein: CASLGGAGIKNIQYF
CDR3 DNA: TGTGCCAGCCTTGGGGGGGCAGGCATAAAAAACATTCAGTACTTC

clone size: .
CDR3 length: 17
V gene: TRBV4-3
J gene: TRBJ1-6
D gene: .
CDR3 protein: CASSQDREDLWNSPLHF
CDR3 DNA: TGCGCCAGCAGCCAAGATCGGGAGGACTTGTGGAATTCACCCCTCCACTTT

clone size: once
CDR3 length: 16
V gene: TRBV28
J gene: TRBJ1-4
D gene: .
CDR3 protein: CASSLWGRAPNEKLFF
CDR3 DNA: TGTGCCAGCAGTTTATGGGGGAGGGCGCCTAATGAAAAACTGTTTTTT

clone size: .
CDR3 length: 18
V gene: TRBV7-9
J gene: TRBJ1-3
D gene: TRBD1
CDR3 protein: CASSPRGQGKVSGNTIYF
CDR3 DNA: TGTGCCAGCAGCCCTCGAGGACAGGGTAAAGTCTCTGGAAACACCATATATTTT

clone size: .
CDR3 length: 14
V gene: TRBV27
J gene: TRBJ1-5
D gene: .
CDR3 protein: CASRTSGGNQPQHF
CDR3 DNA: TGTGCCAGCAGAACCTCAGGGGGCAATCAGCCCCAGCATTTT

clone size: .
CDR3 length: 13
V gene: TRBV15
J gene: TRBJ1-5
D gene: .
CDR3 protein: CATSEGFNQPQHF
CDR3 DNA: TGTGCCACTAGCGAGGGTTTTAATCAGCCCCAGCATTTT

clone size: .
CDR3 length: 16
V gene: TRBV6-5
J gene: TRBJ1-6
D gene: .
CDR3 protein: CASSYQAGDNNSPLHF
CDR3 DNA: TGTGCCAGCAGTTACCAGGCAGGCGATAATAATTCACCCCTCCACTTT

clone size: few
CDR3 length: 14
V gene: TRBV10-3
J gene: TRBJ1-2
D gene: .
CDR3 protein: CAIRGDAASTVNTF
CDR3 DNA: TGTGCCATCAGGGGGGATGCGGCAAGTACAGTCAACACCTTC

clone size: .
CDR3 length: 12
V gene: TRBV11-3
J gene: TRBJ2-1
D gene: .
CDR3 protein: CASQVTYNEQFF
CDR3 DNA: TGTGCCAGCCAGGTAACCTACAATGAGCAGTTCTTC

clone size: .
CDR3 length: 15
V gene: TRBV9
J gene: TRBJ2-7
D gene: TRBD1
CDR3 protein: CASSATGTGAYEQYF
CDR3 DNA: TGTGCCAGCAGCGCGACCGGGACAGGGGCCTACGAGCAGTACTTC

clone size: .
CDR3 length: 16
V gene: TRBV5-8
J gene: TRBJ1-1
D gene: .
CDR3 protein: CASSRSRVIMNTEAFF
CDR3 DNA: TGTGCCAGCAGCCGTAGTCGGGTGATTATGAACACTGAAGCTTTCTTT

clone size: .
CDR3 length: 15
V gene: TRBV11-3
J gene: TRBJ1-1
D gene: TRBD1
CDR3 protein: CASSLAGTENTEAFF
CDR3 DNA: TGTGCCAGCAGCTTGGCCGGGACAGAGAACACTGAAGCTTTCTTT

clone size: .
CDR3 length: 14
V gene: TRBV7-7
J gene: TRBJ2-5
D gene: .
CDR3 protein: CASSLLGPKETQYF
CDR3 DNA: TGTGCTAGCAGCTTACTTGGGCCAAAAGAGACCCAGTACTTC

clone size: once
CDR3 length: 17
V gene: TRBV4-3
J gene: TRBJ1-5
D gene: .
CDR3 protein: CASSQDRVRGVNQPQHF
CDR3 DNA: TGCGCCAGCAGCCAAGATAGGGTTAGAGGGGTCAATCAGCCCCAGCATTTT